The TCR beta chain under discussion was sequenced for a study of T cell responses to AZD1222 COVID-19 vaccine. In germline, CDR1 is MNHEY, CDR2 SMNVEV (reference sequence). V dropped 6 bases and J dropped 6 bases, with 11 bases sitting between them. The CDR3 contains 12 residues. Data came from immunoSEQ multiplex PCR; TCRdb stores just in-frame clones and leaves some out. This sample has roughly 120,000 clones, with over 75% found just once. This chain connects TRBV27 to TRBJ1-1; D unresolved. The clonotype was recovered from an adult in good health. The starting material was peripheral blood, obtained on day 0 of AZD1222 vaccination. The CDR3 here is CASSLMGAEAFF. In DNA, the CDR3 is TGTGCCAGCAGCCTAATGGGTGCTGAAGCTTTCTTT.